This T cell receptor (beta chain) was recovered during a study of blood T cell repertoires in COVID-19. Repertoires were generated with immunoSEQ multiplex PCR, while TCRdb's copy carries only in-frame clones and drops some. The profile shows around 420,000 clones, around 90% of them singletons. This CDR3 has 14 amino acids. V lost 5 bases, J lost 1 base, and 14 bases lay in between. Germline values: CDR1 SQVTM, CDR2 ANQGSEA. The sequenced material came from PBMCs or T cells enriched from blood (not recorded which). V usage is TRBV29-1 and J usage is TRBJ1-1; D is unclear. The TCR comes from a woman aged 35 to 49 with acute COVID-19. CDR3: CSVRGWTENTEAFF. DNA for the CDR3: TGCAGCGTTAGAGGGTGGACGGAGAACACTGAAGCTTTCTTT.